The 12 T cell receptor beta chains below were found in one sample sequenced in a study of shared clonotypes between healthy human individuals. Data came from immunoSEQ multiplex PCR; TCRdb stores just in-frame clones and leaves some out. This table has 600,000 to 750,000 clones, over 60% appearing once. The sequencing input was memory CD4+ T cells sorted from blood. As to subset: CD45RA-negative fraction. These receptors were taken from a woman under 40 in good health.

The chain combines TRBV28 with TRBJ2-7; perhaps TRBD2 as D (5 bases). The ends were cut back, 8 bases at V and 3 bases at J, with 8 bases in the middle. The CDR3 covers 11 residues. Germline V gene sequence: CDR1 MDHEN, CDR2 SYDVKM. CDR3 nucleotide sequence: TGTGCCAGCGAGGGTATCTACGAGCAGTACTTC. Its translation: CASEGIYEQYF.

This clone turned up a few times. The genes are TRBV19 and TRBJ2-7; the match to TRBD2 covers 9 bases. Germline CDR1 is LNHDA and CDR2 is SQIVND (reference sequence). The CDR3 consists of 12 residues. Germline trimming cut 11 bases from V and 9 bases from J; bases unmatched to any gene: 11. CDR3 DNA sequence: TGTGCCTCATCGACTAGCGGCTTCGGGCAGTACTTC. Its translation is CASSTSGFGQYF.

The V gene is TRBV27, the J gene TRBJ2-7; weak D call: TRBD2 (7 bases). Germline assignment: CDR1 MNHEY and CDR2 SMNVEV (reference sequence). CDR3 length: 15 amino acids. The V gene lost 8 bases and the J gene lost 3 bases, with 20 bases spanning the gap. The CDR3: CASRGGREIGYEQYF. CDR3 in DNA: TGTGCCAGCCGAGGGGGGCGGGAGATTGGCTACGAGCAGTACTTC.

The chain joins TRBV7-2 to TRBJ1-1, with 10 positions matching TRBD1. Germline CDR1 is SGHTA and CDR2 is FQGNSA. CDR3 length: 18 residues. V was pared by 0 bases and J by 0 bases, with 7 bases of the junction left unmatched. The CDR3 DNA follows: TGTGCCAGCAGCTTAGCCCTTCACGACAGGGGGCTGAACACTGAAGCTTTCTTT. This translates into CASSLALHDRGLNTEAFF.

The V gene is TRBV7-2, the J gene TRBJ2-1; 12 bases are shared with TRBD2. This CDR3 has 13 residues. J gave up 10 bases and V 5 bases, and 3 bases lay outside the gene matches. CDR1 is SGHTA and CDR2 is FQGNSA in the germline V gene. The CDR3 sequence is CASSQGLAGEQFF. CDR3 nucleotides: TGTGCCAGCAGCCAAGGACTAGCGGGGGAGCAGTTCTTC.

V usage is TRBV29-1 and J usage is TRBJ1-4; possible D gene TRBD1, 6 bases. Germline CDR1 and CDR2: SQVTM and ANQGSEA. The length of the CDR3 is 13 residues. V was pared by 7 bases and J by 7 bases, with 16 bases between. CDR3 sequence reads: CSGALGAGEKLFF. The CDR3 coding sequence is TGCAGCGGGGCGTTGGGGGCGGGTGAAAAACTGTTTTTT.

The chain uses TRBV7-8 and TRBJ1-2; D not certain. Trimming shortened V by 1 base and J by 7 bases, and 16 bases separated the two germline ends. The germline CDR1 and CDR2 sequences are SGHVS and FQNEAQ. This CDR3 region has 15 residues. CDR3 amino acids: CASSLVTKLATGYTF. The DNA for the CDR3 is TGTGCCAGCAGCTTAGTTACCAAACTGGCTACTGGCTACACCTTC.

This clone turned up a few times. This chain uses TRBV15 with TRBJ2-5; 9 bases map to TRBD1. The CDR3 contains 15 residues. Germline CDR1 LNHNV, CDR2 YYDKDF (reference sequence). Germline trimming cut 2 bases from V and 3 bases from J; bases unmatched to any gene: 4. In DNA form, the CDR3 reads TGTGCCACCAGCAGACTGGGACAGGGCGAAGAGACCCAGTACTTC. As protein: CATSRLGQGEETQYF.

The V call is TRBV10-2, the J call TRBJ1-1; no definite D call. V lost 3 bases and J 5 bases, leaving 10 bases between the germline ends. The CDR3 is 13 residues long. Germline-derived CDR1 and CDR2 are WSHSY and SAAADI. CDR3 protein: CASSEEGWTEAFF. The CDR3 DNA reads TGCGCCAGCAGTGAAGAGGGTTGGACTGAAGCTTTCTTT.

This clone has just a few counts. This chain links TRBV27 with TRBJ2-2; the D gene is possibly TRBD2 (5 bases). Trimming took off 3 bases at V and 1 base at J, with 12 bases between the two ends. Germline lookup yields CDR1 MNHEY and CDR2 SMNVEV (reference sequence). The CDR3 runs 16 residues. The CDR3 protein is CASSLGPSWNTGELFF. CDR3 nucleotides: TGTGCCAGCAGTTTGGGTCCTAGCTGGAACACCGGGGAGCTGTTTTTT.

The DNA for the CDR3 is TGTGCCGGACCCCACGGATGGGCCGGGGAGCTGTTTTTT. Translated, it gives CAGPHGWAGELFF. This rearrangement joins TRBV9 to TRBJ2-2; D unresolved. The germline V and J ends were trimmed by 10 bases and 6 bases, with 16 bases remaining between them. Germline V gene sequence: CDR1 SGDLS, CDR2 YYNGEE. CDR3 length: 13 residues.

V and J are TRBV2 and TRBJ1-5; tentative D call: TRBD1 (5 bases). CDR3 length equals 15 residues. V was pared by 7 bases and J by 3 bases, with 16 bases between. Germline-derived CDR1 and CDR2 are SNHLY and FYNNEI. For the CDR3, the DNA is TGTGCCAGCAATCGGGGGAGAGCTTTCAATCAGCCCCAGCATTTT. Amino acids: CASNRGRAFNQPQHF.